A single sample is the source of the 10 T cell receptor beta chains below, sequenced in a study of identical twins (dated by TCRdb to 2016 to 2017). The protocol used for the library was 5' RACE. The sample was run on an Illumina HiSeq 2000. TCRdb took the public reads, trimmed them with fastp at Q25, ran MiXCR for clone calling and kept in-frame beta chains. All rows with the same CDR3 protein become a single entry with the most common DNA and genes. Across this sample there are fewer than 900,000 distinct CDR3 sequences, with over 20% seen only once. The ten largest clonotypes hold over 4% of the sample. The data were also submitted as part of a second study, on T cells expressing NK-cell markers.

Sequences were obtained from PBMCs. These receptors originate from a young woman in good health.

This clonotype was counted many times. This chain connects TRBV15 to TRBJ1-5, with D tentatively TRBD1 (5 bases). Germline V gives CDR1 LNHNV, CDR2 YYDKDF (reference sequence). V lost 0 bases to trimming and J lost 4 bases, with 13 bases between them. This CDR3 comprises 16 residues. For the CDR3, the DNA is TGTGCCACCAGCAGAGATGGGGGGGTGGGGAATCAGCCCCAGCATTTT. Translation gives CATSRDGGVGNQPQHF.

This clonotype was detected a few times. The chain combines TRBV6-1 with TRBJ2-1, with TRBD2 matching over 10 bases. The V gene end was trimmed by 8 bases and the J gene end by 8 bases; junction bases not matched to a gene: 9. The CDR3 has 14 residues. Looked up from germline, CDR1 is MNHNS and CDR2 is SASEGT. This CDR3 is CASYASGRRYEQFF. CDR3 in DNA: TGTGCCAGCTACGCTAGCGGGAGACGATATGAGCAGTTCTTC.

The chain has TRBV11-1 and TRBJ2-2; no definite D call. Germline CDR1 and CDR2: SGHAT and FQDESV (reference sequence). Trimming cost V 0 bases and J 0 bases, with 17 bases left between them. The CDR3 length is 19 residues. In nucleotides, the CDR3 is TGTGCCAGCAGCTTAGCACTGATAGGACGCCTCTCGAACACCGGGGAGCTGTTTTTT. Protein: CASSLALIGRLSNTGELFF.

This clonotype came up a few times. J is TRBJ1-1 and V is TRBV18; D gene unclear. Germline assignment: CDR1 KGHSH and CDR2 LQKENI. V lost 4 bases to trimming and J lost 1 base, with 10 bases between them. The CDR3 sequence is 14 residues long. CDR3 nucleotides: TGTGCCAGCTCACGAAACCACAAGAACACTGAAGCTTTCTTT. It yields the protein CASSRNHKNTEAFF.

Ten or more counts support this clonotype. V and J are TRBV10-1 and TRBJ2-1; D unresolved. The germline V and J ends were trimmed by 4 bases and 2 bases, with 15 bases remaining between them. This CDR3 region has 16 residues. CDR1 and CDR2 from the germline V gene are WNHNN and SYGVQD (reference sequence). The CDR3 DNA reads TGCGCCAGCAGTGCCCGGGCACATTCTACCTACAATGAGCAGTTCTTC. As protein: CASSARAHSTYNEQFF.

This clonotype was counted between two and nine times. J is TRBJ2-7 and V is TRBV6-1, with D possibly being TRBD2 (5 bases). CDR1 MNHNS and CDR2 SASEGT come from the germline V gene. The CDR3 extends over 15 amino acids. Trimming took off 8 bases at V and 2 bases at J, with 19 bases between the two ends. CDR3 DNA sequence: TGTGCCAGCTGTCCCAGGCGGGCCCCCCCCTACGAGCAGTACTTC. Translating gives CASCPRRAPPYEQYF.

This clonotype was seen many times. The chain recombines TRBV9 with TRBJ1-1; D remains ambiguous. The V gene's germline CDR1 is SGDLS and CDR2 YYNGEE. V was cut by 3 bases and J by 0 bases, with 9 bases left in between. CDR3 size: 14 residues. CDR3 coding DNA: TGTGCCAGCAGCGCAGGCCTAATGAACACTGAAGCTTTCTTT. It codes for CASSAGLMNTEAFF.

The chain employs TRBV30 and TRBJ2-1; D is possibly TRBD1 (5 bases). The CDR3 consists of 12 residues. The V gene lost 1 base and the J gene lost 5 bases, with 6 bases spanning the gap. Germline values: CDR1 GTSNPN, CDR2 SVGIG (reference sequence). The CDR3 loop reads CAWSADNNEQFF. The CDR3, as DNA: TGTGCCTGGAGTGCGGACAACAATGAGCAGTTCTTC.

This sequence joins TRBV7-2 and TRBJ2-5; 7 bases align to TRBD2. This CDR3 region has 14 residues. Germline V gene lookup returns CDR1 SGHTA and CDR2 FQGNSA. The V and J ends lost 5 bases and 4 bases, in that order; junction bases with no gene match: 7. The CDR3 sequence is CASSPQGLGETQYF. The CDR3 DNA follows: TGTGCCAGCAGCCCTCAAGGACTAGGAGAGACCCAGTACTTC. The full variable domain, completed using reference TRBV7-2 and TRBJ2-5, is GAGVSQSPSNKVTEKGKDVELRCDPISGHTALYWYRQSLGQGLEFLIYFQGNSAPDKSGLPSDRFSAERTGGSVSTLTIQRTQQEDSAVYLCASSPQGLGETQYFGPGTRLLVL.

V usage is TRBV6-1 and J usage is TRBJ2-7; D is ambiguous. The V end was cut by 6 bases, the J end by 2 bases, with 17 bases between. The CDR3 is made up of 15 amino acids. Germline assignment: CDR1 MNHNS and CDR2 SASEGT. The CDR3 bases are TGTGCCAGCAGCCGCACGGTGGTCCACGCCTACGAGCAGTACTTC. Amino acids: CASSRTVVHAYEQYF.